Shown below are 2 T cell receptor beta chains from a single sample sequenced in a study of blood T cell repertoires in COVID-19. TCRdb keeps only in-frame clones here, not all; method: immunoSEQ multiplex PCR. The data contain some 96,000 clones, 90% of them seen just once; the ten biggest clones take up less than 2%. The specimen sequenced was peripheral blood. The receptors were sampled from a man in his fifties or sixties with acute or convalescent COVID-19.

The chain recombines TRBV7-6 with TRBJ1-3; no firm D call. CDR1 is SGHVS, CDR2 FNYEAQ, per germline. V was trimmed by 0 bases and J by 4 bases, leaving 4 bases between them. The CDR3 sequence is 13 residues long. CDR3 sequence reads: CASSLARGNTIYF. CDR3 in DNA: TGTGCCAGCAGCTTAGCCAGGGGAAACACCATATATTTT.

The gene calls are TRBV5-1 and TRBJ2-1; TRBD2 aligns across 12 bases. Germline V CDR1 and CDR2: SGHRS, YFSETQ. V lost 5 bases to trimming and J lost 8 bases; unmatched junction nucleotides: 8. This CDR3 is 15 amino acids long. The CDR3 spells CASSFLAGGLDEQFF. The CDR3 DNA is TGCGCCAGCAGTTTTCTAGCGGGGGGGCTGGATGAGCAGTTCTTC.